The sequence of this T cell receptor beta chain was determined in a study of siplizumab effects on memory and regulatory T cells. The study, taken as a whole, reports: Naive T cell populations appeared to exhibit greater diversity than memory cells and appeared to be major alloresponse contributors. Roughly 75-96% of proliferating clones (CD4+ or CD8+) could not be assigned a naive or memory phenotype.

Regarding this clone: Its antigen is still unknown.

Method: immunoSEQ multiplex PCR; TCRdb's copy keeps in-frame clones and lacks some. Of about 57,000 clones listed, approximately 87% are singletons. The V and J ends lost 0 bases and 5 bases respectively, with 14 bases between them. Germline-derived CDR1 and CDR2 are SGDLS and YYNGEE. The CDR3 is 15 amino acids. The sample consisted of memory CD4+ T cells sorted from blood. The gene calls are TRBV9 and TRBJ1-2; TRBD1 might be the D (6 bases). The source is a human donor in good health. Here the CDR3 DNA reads TGTGCCAGCAGCGTAGCTGAGGGGGGCCCTTATGGCTACACCTTC. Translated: CASSVAEGGPYGYTF.